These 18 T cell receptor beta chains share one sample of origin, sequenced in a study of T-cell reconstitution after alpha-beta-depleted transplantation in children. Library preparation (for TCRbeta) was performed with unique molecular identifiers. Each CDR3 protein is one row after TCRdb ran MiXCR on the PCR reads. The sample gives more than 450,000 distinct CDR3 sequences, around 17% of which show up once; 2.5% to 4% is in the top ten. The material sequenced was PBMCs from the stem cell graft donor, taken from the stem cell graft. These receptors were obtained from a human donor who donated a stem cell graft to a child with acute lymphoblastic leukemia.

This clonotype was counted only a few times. The CDR3 DNA reads TGTGCCATCAGTTCTAGCGGGCGAAATGAGCAGTTCTTC. Amino acid sequence: CAISSSGRNEQFF. The rearrangement joins TRBV10-3 to TRBJ2-1, with 8 bases that match TRBD2. CDR1 and CDR2 (germline): ENHRY, SYGVKD. The CDR3 covers 13 residues. V trimming: 5 bases; J trimming: 7 bases; junction bases outside the gene matches: 4.

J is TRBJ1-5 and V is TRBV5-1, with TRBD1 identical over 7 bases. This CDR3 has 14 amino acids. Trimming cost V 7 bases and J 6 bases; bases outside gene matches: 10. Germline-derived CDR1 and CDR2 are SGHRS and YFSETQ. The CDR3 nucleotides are TGCGCCAGCGGCACCGGGACAGAAATTCAGCCCCAGCATTTT. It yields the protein CASGTGTEIQPQHF.

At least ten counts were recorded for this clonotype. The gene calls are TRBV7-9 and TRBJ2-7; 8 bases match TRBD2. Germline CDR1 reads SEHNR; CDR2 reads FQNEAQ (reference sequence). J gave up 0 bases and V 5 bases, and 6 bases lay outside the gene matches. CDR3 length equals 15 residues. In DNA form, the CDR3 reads TGTGCCAGCAGCGTCCCCGGGACTAGCTCCTACGAGCAGTACTTC. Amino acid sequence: CASSVPGTSSYEQYF.

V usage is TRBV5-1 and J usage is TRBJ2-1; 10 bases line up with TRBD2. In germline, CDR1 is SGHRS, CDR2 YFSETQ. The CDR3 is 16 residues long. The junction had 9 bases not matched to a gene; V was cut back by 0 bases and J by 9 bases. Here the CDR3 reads CASSLGTSGWSGEQFF. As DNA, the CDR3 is TGCGCCAGCAGCTTGGGGACTAGCGGATGGTCTGGTGAGCAGTTCTTC.

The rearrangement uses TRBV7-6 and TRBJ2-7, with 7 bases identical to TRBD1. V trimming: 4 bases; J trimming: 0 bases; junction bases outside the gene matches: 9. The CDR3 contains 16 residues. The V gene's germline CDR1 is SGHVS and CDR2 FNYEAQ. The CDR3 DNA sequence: TGTGCCAGCAGCTCTGTACCGACAGGGAGCTCCTACGAGCAGTACTTC. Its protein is CASSSVPTGSSYEQYF.

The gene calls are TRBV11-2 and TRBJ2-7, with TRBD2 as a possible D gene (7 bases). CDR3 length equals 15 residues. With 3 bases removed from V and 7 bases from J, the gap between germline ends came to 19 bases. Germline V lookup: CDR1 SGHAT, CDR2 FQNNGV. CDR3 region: CASSFLGGRGVEQYF. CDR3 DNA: TGTGCCAGCAGCTTCCTTGGAGGGAGGGGGGTAGAGCAGTACTTC. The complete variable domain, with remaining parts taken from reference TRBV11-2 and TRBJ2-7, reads EAGVAQSPRYKIIEKRQSVAFWCNPISGHATLYWYQQILGQGPKLLIQFQNNGVVDDSQLPKDRFSAERLKGVDSTLKIQPAKLEDSAVYLCASSFLGGRGVEQYFGPGTRLTVT.

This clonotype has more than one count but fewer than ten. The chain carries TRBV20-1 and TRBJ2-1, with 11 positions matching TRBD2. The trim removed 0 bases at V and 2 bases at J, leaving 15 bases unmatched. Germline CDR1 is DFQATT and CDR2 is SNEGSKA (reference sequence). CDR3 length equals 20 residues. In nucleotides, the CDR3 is TGCAGTGCTAGAGATATTGGGGTACTAGCGGGAGACTCAACCTACAATGAGCAGTTCTTC. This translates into CSARDIGVLAGDSTYNEQFF.

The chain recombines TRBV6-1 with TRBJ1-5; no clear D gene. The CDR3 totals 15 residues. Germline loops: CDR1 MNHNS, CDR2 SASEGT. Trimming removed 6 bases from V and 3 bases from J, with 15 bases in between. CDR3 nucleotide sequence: TGTGCCAGCAGCGCTGAGGCTGGAACCAATCAGCCCCAGCATTTT. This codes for CASSAEAGTNQPQHF.

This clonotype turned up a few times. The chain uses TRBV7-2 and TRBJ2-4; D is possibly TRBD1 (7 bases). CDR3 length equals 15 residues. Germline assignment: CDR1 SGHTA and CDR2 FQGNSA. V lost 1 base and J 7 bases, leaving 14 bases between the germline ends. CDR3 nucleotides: TGTGCCAGCAGCTTAGAACCCGCAGGGGGGAACATTCAGTACTTC. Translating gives CASSLEPAGGNIQYF.

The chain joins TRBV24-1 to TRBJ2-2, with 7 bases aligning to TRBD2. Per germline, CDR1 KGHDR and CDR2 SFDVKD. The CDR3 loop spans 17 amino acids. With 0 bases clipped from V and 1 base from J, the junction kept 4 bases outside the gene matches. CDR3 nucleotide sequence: TGTGCCACCAGTGATTTGAGGCGGGGGTGGAACACCGGGGAGCTGTTTTTT. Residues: CATSDLRRGWNTGELFF.

CDR3 residues: CASSLTWTGGNYEQYF. DNA of the CDR3: TGTGCCAGCAGTCTCACATGGACAGGAGGGAACTACGAGCAGTACTTC. This sequence joins TRBV6-1 and TRBJ2-7; TRBD1 might be the D (7 bases). Trimming shortened V by 5 bases and J by 3 bases, and 20 bases separated the two germline ends. The CDR3 totals 16 residues. Germline CDR1 reads MNHNS; CDR2 reads SASEGT.

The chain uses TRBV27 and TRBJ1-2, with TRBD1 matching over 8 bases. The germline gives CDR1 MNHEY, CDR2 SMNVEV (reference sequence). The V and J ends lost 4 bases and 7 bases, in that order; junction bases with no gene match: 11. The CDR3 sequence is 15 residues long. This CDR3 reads CASSSAASGGGGYTF. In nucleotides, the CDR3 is TGTGCCAGCAGTTCGGCGGCTTCAGGGGGCGGTGGCTACACCTTC.

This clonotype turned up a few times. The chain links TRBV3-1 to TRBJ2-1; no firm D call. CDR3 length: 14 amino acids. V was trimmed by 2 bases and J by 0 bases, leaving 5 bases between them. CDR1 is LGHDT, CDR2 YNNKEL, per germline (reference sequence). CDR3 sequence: CASSQRVSYNEQFF. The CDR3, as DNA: TGTGCCAGCAGCCAACGCGTCTCCTACAATGAGCAGTTCTTC.

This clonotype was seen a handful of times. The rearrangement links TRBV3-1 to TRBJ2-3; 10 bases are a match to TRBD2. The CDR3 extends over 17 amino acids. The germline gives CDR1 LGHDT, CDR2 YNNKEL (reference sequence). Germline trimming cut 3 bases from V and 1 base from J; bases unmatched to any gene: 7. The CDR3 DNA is TGTGCCAGCAGCCAGGCTAGCGGGAGTGATGGCACAGATACGCAGTATTTT. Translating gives CASSQASGSDGTDTQYF.

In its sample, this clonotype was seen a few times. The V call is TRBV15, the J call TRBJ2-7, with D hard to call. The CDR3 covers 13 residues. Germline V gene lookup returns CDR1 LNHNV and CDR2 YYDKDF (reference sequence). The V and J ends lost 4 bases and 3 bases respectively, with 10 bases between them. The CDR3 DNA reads TGTGCCACCAGCACATCCAGTCACTACGAGCAGTACTTC. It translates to CATSTSSHYEQYF.

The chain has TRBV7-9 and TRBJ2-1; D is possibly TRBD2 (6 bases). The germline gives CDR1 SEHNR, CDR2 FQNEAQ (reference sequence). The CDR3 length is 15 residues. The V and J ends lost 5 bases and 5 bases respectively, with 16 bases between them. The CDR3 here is CASSAMGLPDNEQFF. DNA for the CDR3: TGTGCCAGCAGCGCGATGGGACTCCCCGACAATGAGCAGTTCTTC.

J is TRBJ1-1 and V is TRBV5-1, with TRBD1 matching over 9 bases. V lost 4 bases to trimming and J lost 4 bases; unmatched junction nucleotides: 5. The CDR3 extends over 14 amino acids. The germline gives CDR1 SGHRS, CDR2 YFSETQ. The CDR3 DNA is TGCGCCAGCAGCCTGACAGGGGGGAGCACTGAAGCTTTCTTT. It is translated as CASSLTGGSTEAFF.

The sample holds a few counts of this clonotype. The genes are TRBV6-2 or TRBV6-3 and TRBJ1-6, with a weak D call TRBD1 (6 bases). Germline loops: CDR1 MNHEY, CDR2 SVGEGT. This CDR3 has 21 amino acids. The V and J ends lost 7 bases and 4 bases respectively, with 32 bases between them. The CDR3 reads CASTAQWGASNTGTYNSPLHF. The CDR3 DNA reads TGTGCCAGCACCGCACAGTGGGGGGCCAGCAATACCGGGACATATAATTCACCCCTCCACTTT.